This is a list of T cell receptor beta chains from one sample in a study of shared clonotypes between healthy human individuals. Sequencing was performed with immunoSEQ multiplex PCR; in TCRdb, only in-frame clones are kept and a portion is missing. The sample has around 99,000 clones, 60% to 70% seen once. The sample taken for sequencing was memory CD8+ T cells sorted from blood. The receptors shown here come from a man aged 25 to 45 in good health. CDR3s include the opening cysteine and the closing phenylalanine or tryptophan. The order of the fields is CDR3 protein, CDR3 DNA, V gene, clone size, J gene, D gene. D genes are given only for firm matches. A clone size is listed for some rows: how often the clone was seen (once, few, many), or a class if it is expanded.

CASSLYPGLAGIYEQYF,TGTGCCAGCAGCTTATATCCTGGACTAGCGGGGATCTACGAGCAGTACTTC,TRBV7-2,once,TRBJ2-7,TRBD2
CASSLVRDLREQYF,TGTGCCAGCAGCTTAGTGCGGGATCTGCGCGAGCAGTACTTC,TRBV7-2,NA,TRBJ2-7,NA
CASSLYGQGIQETQYF,TGTGCCAGCAGCCTATATGGACAGGGGATTCAAGAGACCCAGTACTTC,TRBV11-2,NA,TRBJ2-5,TRBD1
CASSVPSGQAYEQYF,TGTGCCAGCAGTGTTCCTTCGGGACAGGCCTACGAGCAGTACTTC,TRBV25-1,NA,TRBJ2-7,TRBD1
CASSESGGVYEKLFF,TGCGCCAGCAGCGAATCAGGGGGCGTATATGAAAAACTGTTTTTT,TRBV4-3,few,TRBJ1-4,TRBD1
CASSWLGGSGTTGELFF,TGTGCCAGCAGCTGGCTCGGGGGTAGCGGGACCACCGGGGAGCTGTTTTTT,TRBV5-5,NA,TRBJ2-2,TRBD2
CASSLVTENYGYTF,TGTGCCAGCAGCTTAGTTACAGAGAACTATGGCTACACCTTC,TRBV7-2,NA,TRBJ1-2,NA
CASSKCPSYNEQFF,TGTGCCAGCAGCAAGTGTCCTTCGTACAATGAGCAGTTCTTC,TRBV21-1,NA,TRBJ2-1,NA
CASMFWAGADTQYF,TGTGCCAGTATGTTTTGGGCGGGAGCAGATACGCAGTATTTT,TRBV7-2,NA,TRBJ2-3,TRBD2
CASSQGINSYEQYF,TGCGCCAGCAGCCAGGGAATAAACTCCTACGAGCAGTACTTC,TRBV4-1,once,TRBJ2-7,NA
CASTNYGVRQPQHF,TGTGCCAGCACCAACTATGGGGTGAGACAGCCCCAGCATTTT,TRBV28,NA,TRBJ1-5,NA
CASSVGGRDDEQYF,TGTGCCAGCAGCGTAGGGGGCAGGGACGACGAGCAGTACTTC,TRBV9,NA,TRBJ2-7,NA
CASSPRRFDGYTF,TGTGCCAGCAGCCCCAGGAGATTTGATGGCTACACCTTC,TRBV11-1,NA,TRBJ1-2,NA
CASKNNPSSYNEQFF,TGTGCCAGCAAAAACAACCCAAGCTCCTACAATGAGCAGTTCTTC,TRBV6-5,NA,TRBJ2-1,NA
CASRAAHSYEQYF,TGTGCCAGCAGGGCGGCTCATTCCTACGAGCAGTACTTC,TRBV5-4,NA,TRBJ2-7,NA
CASSVSGRGRNEQFF,TGTGCCAGCAGCGTCAGCGGGAGGGGGAGGAATGAGCAGTTCTTC,TRBV9,NA,TRBJ2-1,TRBD2
CASSRLRTDTQYF,TGTGCCAGCAGCCGGCTCCGCACAGATACGCAGTATTTT,TRBV7-9,NA,TRBJ2-3,NA
CASRGTDRENTEAFF,TGTGCCAGCAGGGGGACGGACAGGGAAAACACTGAAGCTTTCTTT,TRBV7-6,once,TRBJ1-1,TRBD1
CASSQVRQGREQYF,TGCGCCAGCAGCCAAGTGCGGCAGGGCCGCGAGCAGTACTTC,TRBV4-3,NA,TRBJ2-7,NA
CASSFRPQGKQETQYF,TGTGCCAGCAGTTTCAGGCCGCAGGGAAAACAAGAGACCCAGTACTTC,TRBV28,NA,TRBJ2-5,NA
CASRALETGVYGYTF,TGTGCCAGCAGAGCTTTGGAGACAGGAGTTTATGGCTACACCTTC,TRBV7-9,once,TRBJ1-2,NA
CASSFRIDSYEQYF,TGTGCCAGCAGCTTTAGGATAGACTCCTACGAGCAGTACTTC,TRBV7-8,once,TRBJ2-7,NA
CSAIRGYNEQFF,TGCAGCGCCATTCGGGGGTACAATGAGCAGTTCTTC,TRBV29-1,NA,TRBJ2-1,NA
CASSPKTGGFYGYTF,TGTGCCAGCAGCCCTAAGACAGGGGGCTTCTATGGCTACACCTTC,TRBV28,NA,TRBJ1-2,TRBD1
CASNSITYEQYF,TGTGCCAGCAATAGCATCACCTACGAGCAGTACTTC,TRBV28,NA,TRBJ2-7,NA
CASSETGLAGSYNEQFF,TGTGCCAGCAGTGAAACCGGACTAGCGGGTTCCTACAATGAGCAGTTCTTC,TRBV25-1,NA,TRBJ2-1,TRBD2
CASSLGTSGMGYNEQFF,TGTGCCAGCAGCTTAGGGACTAGCGGGATGGGTTACAATGAGCAGTTCTTC,TRBV7-3,NA,TRBJ2-1,TRBD2
CASSVGRNQETQYF,TGTGCCAGCAGCGTAGGGAGGAACCAAGAGACCCAGTACTTC,TRBV9,NA,TRBJ2-5,NA
CSVESLGQYNEQFF,TGCAGCGTTGAGTCCTTGGGGCAGTACAATGAGCAGTTCTTC,TRBV29-1,NA,TRBJ2-1,NA
CASSVQADSNQPQHF,TGTGCCAGCAGCGTTCAGGCTGATAGCAATCAGCCCCAGCATTTT,TRBV9,NA,TRBJ1-5,NA
CASSSPGLEKETQYF,TGCGCCAGCAGCTCTCCGGGACTCGAGAAAGAGACCCAGTACTTC,TRBV5-1,NA,TRBJ2-5,NA
CASSETELETQYF,TGCGCCAGCAGCGAGACAGAGTTAGAGACCCAGTACTTC,TRBV5-1,many,TRBJ2-5,NA
CASSLAAGSSEQYF,TGTGCCAGCAGCTTAGCAGCAGGGTCGAGCGAGCAGTACTTC,TRBV11-2,NA,TRBJ2-7,NA
CAISAGAGLNTDTQYF,TGTGCCATCAGTGCCGGGGCGGGATTAAACACAGATACGCAGTATTTT,TRBV10-3,NA,TRBJ2-3,NA
CASSPGEIEETQYF,TGTGCCAGCAGCCCCGGTGAAATCGAAGAGACCCAGTACTTC,TRBV7-9,NA,TRBJ2-5,NA
CASSASTGGYEQYF,TGTGCCAGCAGTGCCTCGACAGGGGGCTACGAGCAGTACTTC,TRBV6-4,NA,TRBJ2-7,TRBD1
CASSFRRLDDGNEQLF,TGTGCCAGCAGCTTCCGTCGACTAGACGACGGCAATGAGCAGCTCTTC,TRBV7-9,NA,TRBJ2-1,NA
CASSPLGVVVYEQYF,TGTGCCAGCAGCCCCCTTGGGGTAGTCGTCTACGAGCAGTACTTC,TRBV7-2,few,TRBJ2-7,NA
CASTRDYRAYEQYF,TGTGCCAGCACTCGGGACTACCGGGCCTACGAGCAGTACTTC,TRBV2,few,TRBJ2-7,TRBD2
CASITGRGGETQYF,TGTGCCAGCATAACAGGGCGGGGGGGAGAGACCCAGTACTTC,TRBV2,many,TRBJ2-5,TRBD2
CASSQDRVSGEKLFF,TGTGCCAGCAGCCAAGATCGCGTTAGTGGAGAAAAACTGTTTTTT,TRBV14,NA,TRBJ1-4,NA
CASSRSGNNNEQFF,TGTGCCAGCAGCAGGAGCGGGAACAACAATGAGCAGTTCTTC,TRBV7-9,NA,TRBJ2-1,TRBD2
CASSETGSTDTQYF,TGTGCCAGCAGTGAAACAGGGAGCACAGATACGCAGTATTTT,TRBV6-4,NA,TRBJ2-3,NA
CASSLGGLINNEQFF,TGTGCCAGCAGCTTAGGTGGACTGATAAACAATGAGCAGTTCTTC,TRBV13,NA,TRBJ2-1,NA
CAIKTGGETQYF,TGTGCCATAAAGACAGGGGGTGAGACCCAGTACTTC,TRBV10-3,NA,TRBJ2-5,TRBD1
CASSNGGLAGDGAPYNEQFF,TGTGCCAGTAGTAACGGAGGGCTAGCGGGAGACGGGGCTCCCTACAATGAGCAGTTCTTC,TRBV19,NA,TRBJ2-1,TRBD2
CASILSRSGSYAGELFF,TGTGCCAGCATCCTAAGCCGTAGCGGGAGTTATGCCGGGGAGCTGTTTTTT,TRBV13,NA,TRBJ2-2,TRBD2
CASSERQLRRQPQHF,TGTGCCAGCAGTGAGAGACAGCTTAGACGTCAGCCCCAGCATTTT,TRBV25-1,many,TRBJ1-5,NA
CSVVAGGVEQFF,TGCAGCGTTGTGGCGGGAGGGGTTGAGCAGTTCTTC,TRBV29-1,once,TRBJ2-1,TRBD2
CASSGTSGTTTNTGELFF,TGCGCCAGCAGCGGTACTAGCGGGACTACTACGAACACCGGGGAGCTGTTTTTT,TRBV5-1,NA,TRBJ2-2,TRBD2